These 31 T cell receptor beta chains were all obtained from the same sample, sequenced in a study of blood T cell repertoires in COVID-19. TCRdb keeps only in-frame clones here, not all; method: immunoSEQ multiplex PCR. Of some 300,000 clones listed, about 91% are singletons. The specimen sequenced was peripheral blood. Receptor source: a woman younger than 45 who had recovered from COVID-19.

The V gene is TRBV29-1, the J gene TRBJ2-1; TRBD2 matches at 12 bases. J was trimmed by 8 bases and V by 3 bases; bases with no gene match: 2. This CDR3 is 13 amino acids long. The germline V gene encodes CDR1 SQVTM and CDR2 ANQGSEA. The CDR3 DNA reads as TGCAGCGTTGACGGACTAGCGGGATATGAGCAGTTCTTC. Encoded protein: CSVDGLAGYEQFF.

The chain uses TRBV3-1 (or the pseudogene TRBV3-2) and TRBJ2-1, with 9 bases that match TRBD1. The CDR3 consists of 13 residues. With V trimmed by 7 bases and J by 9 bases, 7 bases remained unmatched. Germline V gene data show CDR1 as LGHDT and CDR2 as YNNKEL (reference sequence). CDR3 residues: CASTATGGSEQFF. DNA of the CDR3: TGTGCCAGCACCGCGACAGGGGGAAGTGAGCAGTTCTTC.

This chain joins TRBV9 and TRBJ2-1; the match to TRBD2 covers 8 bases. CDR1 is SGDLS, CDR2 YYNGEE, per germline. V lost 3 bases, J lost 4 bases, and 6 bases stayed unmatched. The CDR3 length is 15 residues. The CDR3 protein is CASSGGRGAYNEQFF. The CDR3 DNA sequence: TGTGCCAGCAGCGGAGGGCGGGGGGCATACAATGAGCAGTTCTTC.

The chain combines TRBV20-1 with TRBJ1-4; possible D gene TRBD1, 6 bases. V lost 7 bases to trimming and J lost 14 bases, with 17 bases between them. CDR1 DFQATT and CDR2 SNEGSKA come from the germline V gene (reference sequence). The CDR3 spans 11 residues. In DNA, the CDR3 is TGCAGTGTCCCTTTAAGGGGGGGTCTGTTTTTT. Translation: CSVPLRGGLFF.

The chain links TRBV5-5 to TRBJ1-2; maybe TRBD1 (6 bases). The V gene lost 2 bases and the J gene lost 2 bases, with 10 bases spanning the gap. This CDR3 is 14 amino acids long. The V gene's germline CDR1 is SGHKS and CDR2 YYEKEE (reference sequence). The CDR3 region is CASSFSGANYGYTF. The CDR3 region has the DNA TGTGCCAGCAGCTTCTCAGGGGCGAACTATGGCTACACCTTC.

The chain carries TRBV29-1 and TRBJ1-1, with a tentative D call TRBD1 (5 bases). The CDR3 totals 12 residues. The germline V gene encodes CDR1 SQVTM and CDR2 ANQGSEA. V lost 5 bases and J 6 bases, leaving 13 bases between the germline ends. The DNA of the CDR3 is TGCAGCGTTTCTCAGGGTGACGCTGAAGCTTTCTTT. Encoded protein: CSVSQGDAEAFF.

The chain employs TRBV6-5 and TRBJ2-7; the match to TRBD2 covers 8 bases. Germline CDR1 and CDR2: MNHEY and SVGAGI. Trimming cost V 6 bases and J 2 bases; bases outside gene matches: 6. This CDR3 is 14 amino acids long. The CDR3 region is CASSRFGGAYEQYF. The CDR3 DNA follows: TGTGCCAGCAGCCGATTCGGGGGGGCCTACGAGCAGTACTTC.

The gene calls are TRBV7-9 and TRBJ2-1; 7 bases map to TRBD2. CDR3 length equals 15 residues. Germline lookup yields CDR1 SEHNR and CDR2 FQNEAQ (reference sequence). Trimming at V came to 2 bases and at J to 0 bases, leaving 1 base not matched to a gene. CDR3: CASSLPGGSYNEQFF. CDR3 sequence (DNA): TGTGCCAGCAGCTTACCGGGGGGCTCCTACAATGAGCAGTTCTTC. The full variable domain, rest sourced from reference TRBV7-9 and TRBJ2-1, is DTGVSQNPRHKITKRGQNVTFRCDPISEHNRLYWYRQTLGQGPEFLTYFQNEAQLEKSRLLSDRFSAERPKGSFSTLEIQRTEQGDSAMYLCASSLPGGSYNEQFFGPGTRLTVL.

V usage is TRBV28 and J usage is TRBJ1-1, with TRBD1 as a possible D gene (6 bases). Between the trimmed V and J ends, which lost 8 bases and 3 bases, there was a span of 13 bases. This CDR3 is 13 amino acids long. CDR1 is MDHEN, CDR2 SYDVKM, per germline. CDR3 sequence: CASHRVWDTEAFF. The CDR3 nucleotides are TGTGCCAGCCACAGGGTCTGGGACACTGAAGCTTTCTTT. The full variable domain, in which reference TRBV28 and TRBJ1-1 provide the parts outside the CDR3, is DVKVTQSSRYLVKRTGEKVFLECVQDMDHENMFWYRQDPGLGLRLIYFSYDVKMKEKGDIPEGYSVSREKKERFSLILESASTNQTSMYLCASHRVWDTEAFFGQGTRLTVV.

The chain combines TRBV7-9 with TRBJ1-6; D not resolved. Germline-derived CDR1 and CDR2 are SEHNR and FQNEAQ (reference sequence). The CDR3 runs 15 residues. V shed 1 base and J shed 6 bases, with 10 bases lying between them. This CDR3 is CASSLGNSGNSPLHF. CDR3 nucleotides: TGTGCCAGCAGCTTAGGGAACAGCGGTAATTCACCCCTCCACTTT.

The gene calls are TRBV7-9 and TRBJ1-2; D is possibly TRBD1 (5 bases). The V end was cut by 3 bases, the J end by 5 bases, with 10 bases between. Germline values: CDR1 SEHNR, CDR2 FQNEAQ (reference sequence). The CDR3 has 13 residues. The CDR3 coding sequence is TGTGCCAGCAGCTTCCCAGGGCCTTATGGCTACACCTTC. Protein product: CASSFPGPYGYTF.

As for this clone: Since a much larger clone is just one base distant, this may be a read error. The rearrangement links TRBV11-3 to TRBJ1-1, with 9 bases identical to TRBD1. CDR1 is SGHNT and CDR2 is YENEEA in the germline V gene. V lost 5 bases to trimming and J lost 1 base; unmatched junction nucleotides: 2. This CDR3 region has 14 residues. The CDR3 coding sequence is TGTGCCAGCAGCCCGGGACAGGGGAACACTGAAGCTTTCTTT. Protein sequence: CASSPGQGNTEAFF.

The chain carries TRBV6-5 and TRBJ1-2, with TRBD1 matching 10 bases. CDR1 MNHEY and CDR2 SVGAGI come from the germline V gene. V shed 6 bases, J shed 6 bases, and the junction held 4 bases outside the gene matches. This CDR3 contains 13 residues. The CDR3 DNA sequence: TGTGCCAGCAGGAAGACAGGGGGCCATGGCTACACCTTC. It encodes CASRKTGGHGYTF.

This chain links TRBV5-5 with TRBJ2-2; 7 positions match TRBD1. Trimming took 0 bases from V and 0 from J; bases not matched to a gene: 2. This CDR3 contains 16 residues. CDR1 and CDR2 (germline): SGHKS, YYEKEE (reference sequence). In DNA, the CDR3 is TGTGCCAGCAGCTTGGGACAGGGCGCGAACACCGGGGAGCTGTTTTTT. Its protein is CASSLGQGANTGELFF. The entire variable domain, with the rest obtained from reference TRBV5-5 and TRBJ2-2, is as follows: DAGVTQSPTHLIKTRGQQVTLRCSPISGHKSVSWYQQVLGQGPQFIFQYYEKEERGRGNFPDRFSARQFPNYSSELNVNALLLGDSALYLCASSLGQGANTGELFFGEGSRLTVL.

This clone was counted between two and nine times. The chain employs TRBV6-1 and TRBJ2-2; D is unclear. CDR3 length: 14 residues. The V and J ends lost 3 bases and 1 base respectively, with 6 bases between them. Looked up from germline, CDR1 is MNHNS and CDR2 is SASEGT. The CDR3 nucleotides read TGTGCCAGCAGTGACCGACTGAACACCGGGGAGCTGTTTTTT. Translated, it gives CASSDRLNTGELFF.

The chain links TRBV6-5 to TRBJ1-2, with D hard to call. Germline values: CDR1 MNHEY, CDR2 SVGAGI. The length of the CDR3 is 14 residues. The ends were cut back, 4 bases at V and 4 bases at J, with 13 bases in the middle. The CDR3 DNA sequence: TGTGCCAGCAGTTTCAGGCGACACCCCTATGGCTACACCTTC. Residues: CASSFRRHPYGYTF.

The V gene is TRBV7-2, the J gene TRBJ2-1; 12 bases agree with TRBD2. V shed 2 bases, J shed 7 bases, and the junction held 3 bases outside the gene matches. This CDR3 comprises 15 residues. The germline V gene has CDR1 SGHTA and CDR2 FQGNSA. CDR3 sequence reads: CASSLMGLAGNEQFF. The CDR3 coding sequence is TGTGCCAGCAGCTTAATGGGACTAGCGGGTAATGAGCAGTTCTTC.

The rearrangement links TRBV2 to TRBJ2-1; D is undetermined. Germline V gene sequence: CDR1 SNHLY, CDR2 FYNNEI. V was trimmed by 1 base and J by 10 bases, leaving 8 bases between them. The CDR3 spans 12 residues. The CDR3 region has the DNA TGTGCCAGCAGTGAAGGGGCAACCGAGCAGTTCTTC. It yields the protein CASSEGATEQFF.

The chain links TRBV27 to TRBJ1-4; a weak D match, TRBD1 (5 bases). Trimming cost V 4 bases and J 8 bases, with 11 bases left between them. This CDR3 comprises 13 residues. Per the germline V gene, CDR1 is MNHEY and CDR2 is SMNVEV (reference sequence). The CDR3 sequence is CASSSLAGEKLFF. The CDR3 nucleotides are TGTGCCAGCAGTTCCCTGGCAGGGGAAAAACTGTTTTTT.

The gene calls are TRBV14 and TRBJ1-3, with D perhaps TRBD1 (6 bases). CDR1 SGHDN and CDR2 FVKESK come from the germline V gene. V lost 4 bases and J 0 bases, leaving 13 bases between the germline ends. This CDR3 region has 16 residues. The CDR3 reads CASSLRGHRSGNTIYF. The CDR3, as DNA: TGTGCCAGCAGCCTCAGGGGACACCGCTCTGGAAACACCATATATTTT. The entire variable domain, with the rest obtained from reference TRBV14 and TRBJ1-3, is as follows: EAGVTQFPSHSVIEKGQTVTLRCDPISGHDNLYWYRRVMGKEIKFLLHFVKESKQDESGMPNNRFLAERTGGTYSTLKVQPAELEDSGVYFCASSLRGHRSGNTIYFGEGSWLTVV.

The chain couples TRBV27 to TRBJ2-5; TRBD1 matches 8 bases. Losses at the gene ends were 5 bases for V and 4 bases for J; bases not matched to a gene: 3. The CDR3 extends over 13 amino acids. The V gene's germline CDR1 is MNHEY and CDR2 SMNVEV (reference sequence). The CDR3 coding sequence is TGTGCCAGCAGTAGACAGGGGAGAGAGACCCAGTACTTC. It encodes CASSRQGRETQYF.

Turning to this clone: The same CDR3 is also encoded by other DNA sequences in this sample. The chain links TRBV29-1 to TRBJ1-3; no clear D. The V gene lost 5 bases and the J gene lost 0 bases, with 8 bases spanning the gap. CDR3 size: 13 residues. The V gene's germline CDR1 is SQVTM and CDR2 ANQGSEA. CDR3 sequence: CSVQRGSGNTIYF. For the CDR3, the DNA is TGCAGCGTTCAACGAGGCTCTGGAAACACCATATATTTT.

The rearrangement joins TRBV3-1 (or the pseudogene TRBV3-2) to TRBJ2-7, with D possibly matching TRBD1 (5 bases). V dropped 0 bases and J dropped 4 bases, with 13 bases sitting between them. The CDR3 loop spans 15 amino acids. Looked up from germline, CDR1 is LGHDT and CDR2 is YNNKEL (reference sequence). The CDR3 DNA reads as TGTGCCAGCAGCCAAGATTTCGGGCAGGGTTACGAGCAGTACTTC. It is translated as CASSQDFGQGYEQYF.

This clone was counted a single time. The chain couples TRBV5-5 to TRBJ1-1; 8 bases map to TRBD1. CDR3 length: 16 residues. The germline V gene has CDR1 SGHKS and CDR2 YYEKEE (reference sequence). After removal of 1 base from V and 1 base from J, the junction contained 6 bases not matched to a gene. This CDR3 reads CASSLQGAGGNTEAFF. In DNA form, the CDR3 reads TGTGCCAGCAGCTTGCAGGGGGCAGGCGGGAACACTGAAGCTTTCTTT.

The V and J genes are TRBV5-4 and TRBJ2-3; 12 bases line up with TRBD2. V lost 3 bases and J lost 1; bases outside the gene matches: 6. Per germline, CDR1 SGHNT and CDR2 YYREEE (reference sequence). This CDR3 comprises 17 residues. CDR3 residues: CASSSPWTSGGTDTQYF. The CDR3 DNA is TGTGCCAGCAGCTCACCTTGGACTAGCGGGGGCACAGATACGCAGTATTTT.

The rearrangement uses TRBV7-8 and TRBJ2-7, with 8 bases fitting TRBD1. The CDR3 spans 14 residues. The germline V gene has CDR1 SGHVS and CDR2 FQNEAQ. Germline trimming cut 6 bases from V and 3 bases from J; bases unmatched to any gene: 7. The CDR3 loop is CASRGQDRLYEQYF. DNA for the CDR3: TGTGCCAGCAGGGGACAGGACAGACTCTACGAGCAGTACTTC.

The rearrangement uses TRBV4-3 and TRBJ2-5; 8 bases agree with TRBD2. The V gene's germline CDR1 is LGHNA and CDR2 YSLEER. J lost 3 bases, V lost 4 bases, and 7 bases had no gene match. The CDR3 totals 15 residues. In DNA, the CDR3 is TGCGCCAGCAGCCTCGGAGCGGGGGAGGAAGAGACCCAGTACTTC. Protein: CASSLGAGEEETQYF.

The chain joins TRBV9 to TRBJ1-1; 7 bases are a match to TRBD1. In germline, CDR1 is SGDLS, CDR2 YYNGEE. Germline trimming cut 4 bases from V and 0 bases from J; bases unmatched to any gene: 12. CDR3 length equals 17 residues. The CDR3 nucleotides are TGTGCCAGCAGCCCCCTAGATCGGACAGGCCTGAACACTGAAGCTTTCTTT. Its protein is CASSPLDRTGLNTEAFF. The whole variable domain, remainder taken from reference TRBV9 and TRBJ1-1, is DSGVTQTPKHLITATGQRVTLRCSPRSGDLSVYWYQQSLDQGLQFLIQYYNGEERAKGNILERFSAQQFPDLHSELNLSSLELGDSALYFCASSPLDRTGLNTEAFFGQGTRLTVV.

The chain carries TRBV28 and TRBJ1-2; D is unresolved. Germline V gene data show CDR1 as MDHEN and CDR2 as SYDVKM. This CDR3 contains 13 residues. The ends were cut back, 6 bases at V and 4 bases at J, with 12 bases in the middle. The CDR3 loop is CASSPAGPYGYTF. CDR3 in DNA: TGTGCCAGCAGCCCGGCGGGCCCCTATGGCTACACCTTC.

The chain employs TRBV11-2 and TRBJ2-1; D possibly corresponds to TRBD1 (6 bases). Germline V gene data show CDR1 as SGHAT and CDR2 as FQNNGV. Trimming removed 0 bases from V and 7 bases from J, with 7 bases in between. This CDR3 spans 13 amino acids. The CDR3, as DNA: TGTGCCAGCAGCTTAGAGGGGGCGAATGAGCAGTTCTTC. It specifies CASSLEGANEQFF.

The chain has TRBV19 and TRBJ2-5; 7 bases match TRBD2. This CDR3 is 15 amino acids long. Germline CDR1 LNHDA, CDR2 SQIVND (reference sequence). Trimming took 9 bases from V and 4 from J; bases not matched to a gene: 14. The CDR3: CASGGRAVVGETQYF. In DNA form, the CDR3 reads TGTGCCAGCGGGGGGAGGGCAGTCGTAGGAGAGACCCAGTACTTC.